This TCR beta chain was documented in a study of blood T cell repertoires in COVID-19. Study summary: The United States, Italy and Spain provided the acute and convalescent COVID-19 samples. Sources were T cells, B-cell-depleted T cells, or PBMCs; the material itself was cDNA or gDNA.

Original data processing: The assay estimated nucleated cells by amplifying reference gene primers. Using immunoSEQ multiplex PCR, the repertoire was profiled, and TCRdb retains in-frame clones only, with some absent. For V, J and clone size, that table is used; D and trimming come from the DNA. The sample has hundreds of thousands of clones, about nine tenths seen once. This receptor was taken from a woman aged 18-35 years with acute or convalescent COVID-19. Material: peripheral blood.

CDR3 loop: CASSPPYTGDLDTQYF. CDR3 DNA: TGTGCCAGCTCACCACCTTACACAGGGGATTTAGATACGCAGTATTTT. The chain has TRBV18 and TRBJ2-3, with 7 positions matching TRBD1. V lost 0 bases and J lost 5; bases outside the gene matches: 8. Per germline, CDR1 KGHSH and CDR2 LQKENI. The CDR3 runs 16 residues.